This T cell receptor (beta chain) was sequenced during a study of cytomegalovirus exposure and HLA in healthy donors. Study findings and constraints: The dataset shows that most TCR sequences were rare, while some public TCRs occurred in many donors. Investigators reported some 150 TCR beta chains as tied to cytomegalovirus. Reports indicated that the classifier achieved high specificity and sensitivity in diagnosing cytomegalovirus status. TCR clusters originating in the first cohort tended to co-occur in the roughly 120 validation repertoires, according to a later analysis.

Per germline, CDR1 LNHDA and CDR2 SQIVND (reference sequence). The CDR3 length is 21 residues. V gave up 11 bases and J gave up 1 base; unmatched junction bases: 29. As to this clone: Its target is not known.

Data came from immunoSEQ multiplex PCR; TCRdb stores just in-frame clones and leaves some out. The sample records 200,000 to 250,000 clones, roughly 83% being singletons. This clonotype was obtained from a woman in her thirties in good health and CMV-seropositive. The chain employs TRBV19 and TRBJ2-1; 7 nucleotides line up with TRBD1. Material for sequencing was PBMCs. CDR3 sequence: CAPPSSSIAQGVLTSYNEQFF. Here the CDR3 DNA reads TGTGCCCCACCAAGCAGTAGTATCGCCCAGGGGGTCTTAACTTCCTACAATGAGCAGTTCTTC.